This TCR beta chain is drawn from a study of T cell responses to AZD1222 COVID-19 vaccine (TCRdb year 2021). In the study overall: AZD1222 recipients with second doses at about 4 weeks or about 12 weeks were pooled, because spike-specific TCR depth and breadth did not differ between schedules. TCR sequencing covered fewer than 250 trial participants: some 210 given two doses of AZD1222 and 26 given two doses of MenACWY control vaccine. Trial participants were enrolled into age subgroups of 18-55, 56-69 and 70-plus years, which contained around 150, 29 and 61 TCR-sequenced participants, respectively.

The full study reports these points: The 56-69-year group was small, and its depth increase did not reach significance, likely because of low power. Participants were mostly white British and included more females than males, and it was suggested by the authors that clonal diversity may have been underestimated. Epitopes outside the regions mutated in the B.1.351 and B.1.1.7 variants were reportedly recognized by nearly half of the unique spike-specific TCRs. CD4 TCRs associated with the vaccine covered the entire spike protein, and the dominant responses were in regions 160-218 and 743-854. Conclusions about previously exposed vaccinees were limited because only 5 or 6 AZD1222 recipients were SARS-CoV-2 seropositive at baseline. Because no day 14 peak-response samples were available, the repertoires could be characterized only after the peak T cell response. A significant rise in spike-specific TCR breadth and depth was observed after two AZD1222 doses relative to day 0 and relative to MenACWY recipients.

Turning to this clone: This receptor's antigen is unknown. Per-nucleotide qualities are absent, and no much larger clonotype sits a single base away.

The sample's time point label, in plain terms: baseline before first vaccination. Vaccinee samples came from UK trials COV001 and COV002, including a single-blind randomized controlled phase 2/3 trial of AZD1222 (ChAdOx1 nCoV-19) in healthy adults. For TCRbeta chain sequencing, PBMC samples were collected from trial participants at day 0 and at day 28 after the second dose. The CDR3 regions of human TCRbeta chains were subjected to immunosequencing. The study's own analysis went as follows. TCRs in the repertoires were matched against a reference library of SARS-CoV-2-specific TCRs that had been generated with the MIRA antigen-specificity platform. Breadth meant the fraction of unique TCRs that were SARS-CoV-2-associated, whereas depth meant the fraction of total T cells that were SARS-CoV-2-associated. Each spike-specific TCR was assigned to its reactive spike region and to a CD4 or CD8 class using the MIRA data. Log10-transformed breadth and depth values were compared by one-way ANOVA with Sidak's multiple comparisons tests. Imported from immuneACCESS, the table was reduced by TCRdb to in-frame sequences with V and J called. These copies leave out some clones; in studies compared against another copy, an unresolved V gene accounts for under half, and the cause of the remainder is not known. That table is the source of V, J and clone size, and D and trimming were worked out from the DNA. The sample yields approximately 160,000 clones; 90% to 95% were counted once. The ten biggest clones cover over 0.8% of the sample.

V is pared back by 3 bases and J by 8 bases, with 13 bases lying between the germline termini. Per the germline V gene, KGHSH is the CDR1 and LQKENI is the CDR2. The CDR3 starts with the cysteine, ends with the phenylalanine, and has 13 residues. Solely the CDR3 DNA is kept, with 39 bases framed from the first base. The sample here was peripheral blood, taken on day 0 of AZD1222 vaccination. The chain was built from TRBV18 and TRBJ1-2; the D segment cannot be called with confidence. The clonotype comes from an adult in good health. The CDR3 reads CASSPRMEDGYTF. The sequence in DNA is TGTGCCAGCTCACCCAGGATGGAGGACGGCTACACCTTC.